These 27 T cell receptor beta chains share one sample of origin, sequenced in a study of cytomegalovirus exposure and HLA in healthy donors. This PCR relied on a set of 60 Vbeta primers and 13 Jbeta primers. Sequencing used immunoSEQ multiplex PCR; TCRdb keeps in-frame clones, though not all of them. The sample records some 87,000 clones, approximately 65% being singletons. The sequencing input was PBMCs. The receptor source for this set is a woman in her 30s in good health and CMV-seropositive.

This chain connects TRBV6-1 to TRBJ1-2; D is uncertain. Germline loops: CDR1 MNHNS, CDR2 SASEGT. The CDR3 contains 13 residues. Between the trimmed V and J ends, which lost 6 bases and 4 bases, there was a span of 12 bases. CDR3 bases: TGTGCCAGCAGCTCACTGACAACCTATGGCTACACCTTC. Translation: CASSSLTTYGYTF.

This clone was seen only a few times. The genes are TRBV2 and TRBJ2-6; TRBD2 matches at 7 bases. The CDR3 is 15 residues long. V was clipped by 6 bases and J by 0 bases; unmatched bases: 2. Germline lookup yields CDR1 SNHLY and CDR2 FYNNEI. Written as DNA, the CDR3 is TGTGCCAGCAGCTGGGGGGGCTCTGGGGCCAACGTCCTGACTTTC. Protein sequence: CASSWGGSGANVLTF.

The chain carries TRBV28 and TRBJ1-1; D is unclear. Germline values: CDR1 MDHEN, CDR2 SYDVKM. CDR3 length: 14 amino acids. The V end was cut by 3 bases, the J end by 3 bases, with 11 bases between. DNA of the CDR3: TGTGCCAGCAGTTTTGGAGTTTCACACACTGAAGCTTTCTTT. This translates into CASSFGVSHTEAFF.

The chain uses TRBV14 and TRBJ2-7; D is ambiguous. Trimming took 5 bases from V and 8 from J, leaving 13 bases between them. CDR1 and CDR2 from the germline V gene are SGHDN and FVKESK. The CDR3 consists of 12 residues. CDR3 loop: CASSTSVTQQYF. The CDR3 DNA reads TGTGCCAGCAGCACTTCGGTCACCCAGCAGTACTTC.

This clone came up a few times. This chain's CDR3 is CASSLFRGRYGYTF. CDR3 sequence (DNA): TGTGCCAGCAGCTTATTCCGAGGGCGCTATGGCTACACCTTC. The chain carries TRBV7-2 and TRBJ1-2; no reliable D call. The CDR3 is 14 residues long. The germline V gene has CDR1 SGHTA and CDR2 FQGNSA. V was shortened by 2 bases and J by 4 bases, with 11 bases between the two germline ends.

The gene calls are TRBV5-5 and TRBJ2-1, with D unresolved. Germline V gives CDR1 SGHKS, CDR2 YYEKEE (reference sequence). V shed 3 bases and J shed 5 bases, with 6 bases lying between them. This CDR3 has 12 residues. CDR3 nucleotide sequence: TGTGCCAGCAGCTCGTACAACAATGAGCAGTTCTTC. The encoded protein is CASSSYNNEQFF.

The genes are TRBV11-2 and TRBJ1-1; D call uncertain. The V end lost 4 bases, the J end lost 7 bases, and 7 bases lay between the germline ends. Per the germline V gene, CDR1 is SGHAT and CDR2 is FQNNGV. The CDR3 is made up of 11 amino acids. CDR3 sequence: CASSSYREAFF. CDR3 sequence (DNA): TGTGCCAGCAGCTCTTATCGTGAAGCTTTCTTT.

The table lists this clone with a few counts. The gene calls are TRBV6-5 and TRBJ1-1, with TRBD1 identical over 8 bases. CDR1 and CDR2 from the germline V gene are MNHEY and SVGAGI. This CDR3 has 13 residues. Germline trimming cut 2 bases from V and 11 bases from J; bases unmatched to any gene: 7. CDR3 DNA sequence: TGTGCCAGCAGTTACAGCAGGGGGCTTGGGGCTTTCTTT. As protein: CASSYSRGLGAFF.

This clone was counted a single time. The chain couples TRBV19 to TRBJ1-4, with D uncertain. This CDR3 has 14 residues. Germline values: CDR1 LNHDA, CDR2 SQIVND (reference sequence). V lost 5 bases, J lost 0 bases, and 7 bases lay in between. As DNA, the CDR3 is TGTGCCAGTAGTCAGATGGCAACTAATGAAAAACTGTTTTTT. Its translation is CASSQMATNEKLFF. Full variable domain (remainder filled in from reference TRBV19 and TRBJ1-4): DGGITQSPKYLFRKEGQNVTLSCEQNLNHDAMYWYRQDPGQGLRLIYYSQIVNDFQKGDIAEGYSVSREKKESFPLTVTSAQKNPTAFYLCASSQMATNEKLFFGSGTQLSVL.

The rearrangement joins TRBV28 to TRBJ2-1, with D uncertain. This CDR3 has 15 residues. Between the trimmed V and J ends, which lost 4 bases and 4 bases, there was a span of 14 bases. The germline CDR1 and CDR2 sequences are MDHEN and SYDVKM. CDR3 sequence (DNA): TGTGCCAGCAGTTCACCCCCCGCCGGGTACAATGAGCAGTTCTTC. Protein: CASSSPPAGYNEQFF.

The CDR3 DNA sequence: TGCGCCAGCGGACAGGGGAGGAACACTGAAGCTTTCTTT. Translation gives CASGQGRNTEAFF. This chain joins TRBV10-1 and TRBJ1-1; 9 positions match TRBD1. Germline CDR1 and CDR2: WNHNN and SYGVQD (reference sequence). J lost 1 base, V lost 8 bases, and 2 bases had no gene match. The CDR3 contains 13 residues.

The chain recombines TRBV11-3 with TRBJ1-6, with D possibly TRBD1 on 5 matching bases. V dropped 2 bases and J dropped 0 bases, with 14 bases sitting between them. The CDR3 extends over 18 amino acids. Germline lookup yields CDR1 SGHNT and CDR2 YENEEA. The CDR3 loop reads CASSLCGQPSSYNSPLHF. The CDR3 DNA sequence: TGTGCCAGCAGCTTATGCGGACAACCGAGCTCCTATAATTCACCCCTCCACTTT.

V and J are TRBV4-1 and TRBJ2-3; the match to TRBD2 covers 15 bases. Per the germline V gene, CDR1 is MGHRA and CDR2 is YSYEKL. The V segment lost 4 bases and the J segment 3 bases; nucleotides outside the gene matches: 5. The CDR3 totals 17 residues. CDR3 loop: CASSPGTSGGRTDTQYF. DNA of the CDR3: TGCGCCAGCAGCCCCGGGACTAGCGGGGGGCGAACAGATACGCAGTATTTT.

This rearrangement joins TRBV6-4 to TRBJ2-1; D remains unclear. Germline-derived CDR1 and CDR2 are MRHNA and SNTAGT. The CDR3 length is 15 residues. With 6 bases removed from V and 0 bases from J, the gap between germline ends came to 12 bases. The CDR3 loop is CASSAEVSSYNEQFF. Here the CDR3 DNA reads TGTGCCAGCAGCGCCGAGGTGAGCTCCTACAATGAGCAGTTCTTC.

The CDR3 coding sequence is TGTGCCAGCAGCTCAATCTCCCGGGAGTCAGGCGGCTACACCTTC. Encoded protein: CASSSISRESGGYTF. The V gene is TRBV7-9, the J gene TRBJ1-2, with D uncertain. Germline V gene sequence: CDR1 SEHNR, CDR2 FQNEAQ (reference sequence). V shed 4 bases and J shed 8 bases, with 20 bases lying between them. The CDR3 runs 15 residues.

The chain recombines TRBV19 with TRBJ1-5, with 7 bases lining up with TRBD1. The CDR3 has 16 amino acids. The germline V gene encodes CDR1 LNHDA and CDR2 SQIVND (reference sequence). V trimming: 5 bases; J trimming: 1 base; junction bases outside the gene matches: 8. The CDR3 sequence is CASSLIPDRSNQPQHF. CDR3 nucleotides: TGTGCCAGTAGTCTGATCCCGGACAGGAGCAATCAGCCCCAGCATTTT.

The rearrangement joins TRBV19 to TRBJ2-3; D gene ambiguous. Germline values: CDR1 LNHDA, CDR2 SQIVND (reference sequence). The germline V and J ends were trimmed by 3 bases and 0 bases, with 7 bases remaining between them. The CDR3 contains 14 residues. The CDR3 reads CASSMYWSTDTQYF. The CDR3 DNA reads as TGTGCCAGTAGTATGTACTGGAGCACAGATACGCAGTATTTT.

The chain recombines TRBV10-3 with TRBJ1-1; 10 bases fit TRBD1. V was clipped by 4 bases and J by 5 bases; unmatched bases: 7. Germline V gene data show CDR1 as ENHRY and CDR2 as SYGVKD. This CDR3 region has 15 residues. In nucleotides, the CDR3 is TGTGCCATCAGTGCAAGGGGACAGGGGAATACTGAAGCTTTCTTT. Translating it yields CAISARGQGNTEAFF.

As concerns this clone: The sample carries other DNA sequences with the same CDR3. This chain links TRBV6-1 with TRBJ2-3; the match to TRBD2 covers 9 bases. Germline V gene data show CDR1 as MNHNS and CDR2 as SASEGT. The CDR3 spans 15 residues. V dropped 2 bases and J dropped 1; count of bases not matched to a gene: 1. In DNA, the CDR3 is TGTGCCAGCAGTGAACAGCGGGGGGGCACAGATACGCAGTATTTT. Residues: CASSEQRGGTDTQYF.

This clone was detected once. This chain joins TRBV7-2 and TRBJ1-1, with a weak D call TRBD1 (5 bases). The CDR3 totals 13 residues. Trimming left V 1 base short and J 10 bases short, with 13 bases between. Germline V gene data show CDR1 as SGHTA and CDR2 as FQGNSA. CDR3 sequence: CASSLDWGFGAFF. CDR3 DNA sequence: TGTGCCAGCAGCTTAGATTGGGGCTTTGGAGCTTTCTTT. Drawing the rest from reference TRBV7-2 and TRBJ1-1, the complete variable domain is GAGVSQSPSNKVTEKGKDVELRCDPISGHTALYWYRQSLGQGLEFLIYFQGNSAPDKSGLPSDRFSAERTGGSVSTLTIQRTQQEDSAVYLCASSLDWGFGAFFGQGTRLTVV.

This chain uses TRBV4-2 with TRBJ1-2; 9 positions match TRBD1. CDR3 length equals 17 residues. V lost 4 bases to trimming and J lost 5 bases; unmatched junction nucleotides: 14. CDR1 and CDR2 from the germline V gene are LGHNA and YNFKEQ. The CDR3 DNA is TGTGCCAGCAGCCGATCGAACTCCGGGACAGGGATGTATGGCTACACCTTC. Protein product: CASSRSNSGTGMYGYTF.

The chain is built from TRBV27 and TRBJ2-3, with D possibly being TRBD2 (7 bases). This CDR3 has 18 residues. With 0 bases removed from V and 2 bases from J, the gap between germline ends came to 18 bases. Germline CDR1 is MNHEY and CDR2 is SMNVEV (reference sequence). The CDR3 loop is CASSLSPGGLRTTDTQYF. The CDR3 nucleotides read TGTGCCAGCAGTTTATCGCCCGGGGGGCTCCGAACCACAGATACGCAGTATTTT.

The genes are TRBV29-1 and TRBJ2-7, with a weak D call TRBD1 (5 bases). Germline V gene sequence: CDR1 SQVTM, CDR2 ANQGSEA. This CDR3 is 13 amino acids long. V dropped 5 bases and J dropped 5 bases, with 16 bases sitting between them. This CDR3 reads CSVILQGIHEQYF. In DNA form, the CDR3 reads TGCAGCGTTATTCTCCAGGGCATTCACGAGCAGTACTTC.

This sequence joins TRBV19 and TRBJ1-2; tentatively, D is TRBD1 (5 bases). This CDR3 spans 14 amino acids. V gave up 7 bases and J gave up 0 bases, with 12 bases separating them. Per the germline V gene, CDR1 is LNHDA and CDR2 is SQIVND (reference sequence). The CDR3 nucleotides read TGTGCCAGTAAGCAGGGAACTACTAACTATGGCTACACCTTC. Translated: CASKQGTTNYGYTF.

The V and J genes are TRBV5-1 and TRBJ1-1, with TRBD1 matching 7 bases. V dropped 4 bases and J dropped 1; count of bases not matched to a gene: 7. Germline V gene sequence: CDR1 SGHRS, CDR2 YFSETQ. This CDR3 contains 15 residues. The CDR3 loop reads CASSTRDRGNTEAFF. As DNA, the CDR3 is TGCGCCAGCAGCACCCGGGACAGAGGGAACACTGAAGCTTTCTTT.

V usage is TRBV7-3 and J usage is TRBJ1-6; no reliable D call. The V end was cut by 2 bases, the J end by 9 bases, with 11 bases between. The length of the CDR3 is 14 residues. CDR1 is SGHTA and CDR2 is FQGTGA in the germline V gene. The CDR3 DNA reads as TGTGCCAGCAGCTTATCCGACCGGGGTTCACCCCTCCACTTT. Its protein product is CASSLSDRGSPLHF. The variable domain in full, completed from reference TRBV7-3 and TRBJ1-6, reads GAGVSQTPSNKVTEKGKYVELRCDPISGHTALYWYRQSLGQGPEFLIYFQGTGAADDSGLPNDRFFAVRPEGSVSTLKIQRTERGDSAVYLCASSLSDRGSPLHFGNGTRLTVT.

V gene TRBV9 combines with J gene TRBJ2-5, with 13 bases matching TRBD2. Germline V lookup: CDR1 SGDLS, CDR2 YYNGEE. The CDR3 runs to 18 residues. V gave up 4 bases and J gave up 5 bases; unmatched junction bases: 14. CDR3 residues: CASSTRKTSGGPGETQYF. CDR3 nucleotide sequence: TGTGCCAGCAGCACCCGAAAGACTAGCGGGGGGCCGGGGGAGACCCAGTACTTC. Filled out from reference TRBV9 and TRBJ2-5, the complete variable domain reads DSGVTQTPKHLITATGQRVTLRCSPRSGDLSVYWYQQSLDQGLQFLIQYYNGEERAKGNILERFSAQQFPDLHSELNLSSLELGDSALYFCASSTRKTSGGPGETQYFGPGTRLLVL.